The clone carrying this T cell receptor (beta chain) was picked up one time. This record belongs to a study of blood T cell repertoires in COVID-19. Individuals drawn from around 24 US areas were about 18 to 95 years old. Clinical history as reported by participants underpinned cohort assignment. Symptom resolution, clearance, or two negative PCRs marked the recovered donors of Cohort 3. The CDR3 covers 14 residues. V dropped 3 bases and J dropped 2 bases, with 10 bases sitting between them. Germline CDR1 reads ENHRY; CDR2 reads SYGVKD. In the authors' methods: From reference gene primer amplification, estimates of nucleated cell counts were derived. TCRdb keeps only in-frame clones here, not all; method: immunoSEQ multiplex PCR. That table gives V, J and clone size, and the DNA gave D and trimming. Of 250,000 or so clones listed, about nine tenths are singletons.

This chain uses TRBV10-3 with TRBJ1-2, with a tentative D call TRBD1 (6 bases). The sequence came from a man aged 35-49 years who had recovered from COVID-19. Sequencing was carried out using PBMCs or T cells enriched from blood (not recorded which). The CDR3 sequence is CAISDKQGNYGYTF. Written as DNA, the CDR3 is TGTGCCATCAGTGATAAACAGGGAAACTATGGCTACACCTTC.